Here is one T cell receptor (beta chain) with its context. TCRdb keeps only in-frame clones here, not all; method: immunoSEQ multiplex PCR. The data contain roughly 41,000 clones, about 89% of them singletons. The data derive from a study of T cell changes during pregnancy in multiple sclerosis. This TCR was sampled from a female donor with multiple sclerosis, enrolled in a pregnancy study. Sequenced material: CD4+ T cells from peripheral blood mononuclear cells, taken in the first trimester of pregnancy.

CDR3 nucleotides: TGTGCCAGCAGCTTAGGTTTCGCAGGGACGCAGTATTTT. Protein: CASSLGFAGTQYF. V gene TRBV7-9 combines with J gene TRBJ2-3; a possible D gene is TRBD1 (5 bases). The CDR3 has 13 amino acids. The germline V gene encodes CDR1 SEHNR and CDR2 FQNEAQ (reference sequence). V was trimmed by 1 base and J by 9 bases, leaving 11 bases between them.